These 26 T cell receptor beta chains originate from one sample sequenced in a study of OX40 agonist ivuxolimab in advanced cancers. TCRdb's copy holds only in-frame clones and misses some; the assay was immunoSEQ multiplex PCR. The sample lists 40,000 to 55,000 clones, about 90% occurring once. The source material was CD4+ or CD8+ T cells sorted from blood, sampled in a trial of the OX40 agonist ivuxolimab. The source is an adult with an advanced solid tumor such as melanoma, head and neck, liver or kidney cancer.

The V and J genes are TRBV7-3 and TRBJ2-3; no reliable D call. Deletions cut 2 bases from V and 0 bases from J, with 6 bases between. Germline assignment: CDR1 SGHTA and CDR2 FQGTGA. The CDR3 totals 14 residues. This CDR3 is CASSLGASTDTQYF. DNA of the CDR3: TGTGCCAGCAGCTTAGGCGCTAGCACAGATACGCAGTATTTT. The full variable domain, completed using reference TRBV7-3 and TRBJ2-3, is GAGVSQTPSNKVTEKGKYVELRCDPISGHTALYWYRQSLGQGPEFLIYFQGTGAADDSGLPNDRFFAVRPEGSVSTLKIQRTERGDSAVYLCASSLGASTDTQYFGPGTRLTVL.

V usage is TRBV7-9 and J usage is TRBJ1-1, with D unclear. Germline V gives CDR1 SEHNR, CDR2 FQNEAQ (reference sequence). V lost 5 bases to trimming and J lost 8 bases, with 12 bases between them. The CDR3 extends over 12 amino acids. As DNA, the CDR3 is TGTGCCAGCAGCCTTGAGGAAAACGAAGCTTTCTTT. This codes for CASSLEENEAFF.

The chain carries TRBV11-3 and TRBJ2-1; tentatively, D is TRBD1 or TRBD2 (6 bases each). V was pared by 3 bases and J by 0 bases, with 15 bases between. In germline, CDR1 is SGHNT, CDR2 YENEEA. This CDR3 has 17 residues. CDR3 in DNA: TGTGCCAGCAGCTTGGGTACGGGGGCGAGCTCCTACAATGAGCAGTTCTTC. Its translation is CASSLGTGASSYNEQFF. Full variable domain (remainder filled in from reference TRBV11-3 and TRBJ2-1): EAGVVQSPRYKIIEKKQPVAFWCNPISGHNTLYWYLQNLGQGPELLIRYENEEAVDDSQLPKDRFSAERLKGVDSTLKIQPAELGDSAVYLCASSLGTGASSYNEQFFGPGTRLTVL.

The rearrangement uses TRBV2 and TRBJ1-1; weak D call: TRBD1 (6 bases). The CDR3 sequence is 15 residues long. The germline V and J ends were trimmed by 1 base and 5 bases, with 14 bases remaining between them. Per germline, CDR1 SNHLY and CDR2 FYNNEI. For the CDR3, the DNA is TGTGCCAGCAGTGAAGAGTGGGGGGCAGGGACTGAAGCTTTCTTT. As protein: CASSEEWGAGTEAFF.

The chain employs TRBV7-9 and TRBJ2-3; maybe TRBD1 (6 bases). The germline V and J ends were trimmed by 6 bases and 5 bases, with 15 bases remaining between them. The CDR3 spans 14 residues. Germline loops: CDR1 SEHNR, CDR2 FQNEAQ (reference sequence). As DNA, the CDR3 is TGTGCCAGCAGTTTACAGGGTCTTGAAGATACGCAGTATTTT. This sequence encodes CASSLQGLEDTQYF.

The chain combines TRBV5-1 with TRBJ2-1; no clear D gene. CDR1 SGHRS and CDR2 YFSETQ come from the germline V gene. V gave up 5 bases and J gave up 0 bases, with 9 bases separating them. The length of the CDR3 is 14 residues. The CDR3 nucleotides read TGCGCCAGCAGTTACTCGAGCTCCTACAATGAGCAGTTCTTC. Protein sequence: CASSYSSSYNEQFF.

The chain employs TRBV2 and TRBJ1-1, with D possibly TRBD1 on 6 matching bases. This CDR3 has 13 residues. The germline CDR1 and CDR2 sequences are SNHLY and FYNNEI. V was cut by 8 bases and J by 1 base, with 11 bases left in between. The CDR3 nucleotides are TGTGCCAGCCGGAAGGACAGGAACACTGAAGCTTTCTTT. This gives the protein CASRKDRNTEAFF.

This chain uses TRBV7-9 with TRBJ2-7; TRBD1 agrees at 8 bases. Germline loops: CDR1 SEHNR, CDR2 FQNEAQ (reference sequence). The CDR3 sequence is 16 residues long. The J segment lost 3 bases and the V segment lost 5 bases, leaving 12 bases of the junction unmatched. CDR3 bases: TGTGCCAGCAGCCTATATCGGGGGACAGGAAGCTACGAGCAGTACTTC. Its translation is CASSLYRGTGSYEQYF.

The rearrangement uses TRBV5-5 and TRBJ2-3, with 7 nucleotides matching TRBD1. CDR1 is SGHKS, CDR2 YYEKEE, per germline (reference sequence). This CDR3 contains 13 residues. The V gene end was trimmed by 2 bases and the J gene end by 5 bases; junction bases not matched to a gene: 2. DNA of the CDR3: TGTGCCAGCAGCTTAGGGACAGAAGATACGCAGTATTTT. It is translated as CASSLGTEDTQYF.

The count of this clone is one. This chain connects TRBV28 to TRBJ2-5, with a weak D call TRBD2 (6 bases). The DNA end is more similar to TRBJ2-7, so the J call may be wrong. Germline V gene sequence: CDR1 MDHEN, CDR2 SYDVKM. CDR3 size: 14 residues. Written as DNA, the CDR3 is TGTGCCAGCAGCCGCGCGGAGGGGCGGATCGAGCAGTACTTC. Amino acids: CASSRAEGRIEQYF.

The chain combines TRBV7-9 with TRBJ2-5, with D perhaps TRBD1 (6 bases). Germline V CDR1 and CDR2: SEHNR, FQNEAQ (reference sequence). V was clipped by 2 bases and J by 2 bases, with 9 bases between them. The CDR3 is made up of 14 amino acids. The CDR3 reads CASSLWGQQETQYF. In nucleotides, the CDR3 is TGTGCCAGCAGCTTATGGGGACAACAAGAGACCCAGTACTTC.

The chain uses TRBV27 and TRBJ1-2, with TRBD1 as a possible D gene (5 bases). V lost 6 bases and J lost 2, with 16 bases in between. Germline V gene data show CDR1 as MNHEY and CDR2 as SMNVEV (reference sequence). The CDR3 extends over 15 amino acids. Written as DNA, the CDR3 is TGTGCCAGCAGCGGGGGGAGGGGTGGGAACTATGGCTACACCTTC. This codes for CASSGGRGGNYGYTF.

This clone was recorded once. The CDR3 here is CASSVRPRGQGDTQYF. The DNA of the CDR3 is TGTGCCAGCAGCGTAAGGCCCAGGGGGCAGGGAGATACGCAGTATTTT. The chain couples TRBV9 to TRBJ2-3, with TRBD1 identical over 8 bases. The CDR3 is 16 amino acids. V trimming: 1 base; J trimming: 5 bases; junction bases outside the gene matches: 9. Per the germline V gene, CDR1 is SGDLS and CDR2 is YYNGEE.

This chain uses TRBV29-1 with TRBJ2-7, with D unclear. CDR3 length: 13 residues. CDR1 SQVTM and CDR2 ANQGSEA come from the germline V gene. Trimming left V 4 bases short and J 3 bases short, with 13 bases between. In DNA form, the CDR3 reads TGCAGCGTTGCCGCGGACCACTACTACGAGCAGTACTTC. Its translation is CSVAADHYYEQYF.

The CDR3 coding sequence is TGTGCCTGGGGGGGGGCGACTAGCGGGAGCCGGGAGACCCAGTACTTC. Its protein is CAWGGATSGSRETQYF. The chain combines TRBV30 with TRBJ2-5; 12 nucleotides match TRBD2. CDR1 is GTSNPN and CDR2 is SVGIG in the germline V gene (reference sequence). The V gene end was trimmed by 5 bases and the J gene end by 5 bases; junction bases not matched to a gene: 12. The CDR3 extends over 16 amino acids.

Only a few counts were recorded for this clone. The chain employs TRBV7-2 and TRBJ2-1; TRBD1 matches at 10 bases. Germline V CDR1 and CDR2: SGHTA, FQGNSA. The V and J ends lost 1 base and 16 bases, in that order; junction bases with no gene match: 7. The CDR3 extends over 13 amino acids. The CDR3 region has the DNA TGTGCCAGCAGCTTAGTTTCCGGGACAGGGGAATTCTTC. It is translated as CASSLVSGTGEFF.

V usage is TRBV6-6 and J usage is TRBJ2-2, with no clear D. The ends were cut back, 8 bases at V and 9 bases at J, with 10 bases in the middle. The CDR3 spans 11 residues. The germline V gene has CDR1 MNHNY and CDR2 SVGAGI (reference sequence). DNA of the CDR3: TGTGCCAGCCTGAATGTAAGGGAGCTGTTTTTT. Translating it yields CASLNVRELFF.

The chain employs TRBV7-3 and TRBJ2-2, with TRBD2 matching 11 bases. The germline CDR1 and CDR2 sequences are SGHTA and FQGTGA. J lost 6 bases, V lost 5 bases, and 2 bases had no gene match. The CDR3 contains 14 residues. CDR3 sequence: CASSLAGGAGELFF. CDR3 bases: TGTGCCAGCAGCCTAGCGGGAGGAGCCGGGGAGCTGTTTTTT.

J is TRBJ1-6 and V is TRBV7-2, with TRBD1 identical over 9 bases. In germline, CDR1 is SGHTA, CDR2 FQGNSA. Trimming took 5 bases from V and 11 from J; bases not matched to a gene: 7. This CDR3 comprises 14 residues. This chain's CDR3 is CASSVDRGGPPLHF. As DNA, the CDR3 is TGTGCCAGCAGCGTGGACAGGGGAGGTCCACCCCTCCACTTT.

The chain links TRBV10-3 to TRBJ2-7, with D perhaps TRBD1 (6 bases). The CDR3 extends over 13 amino acids. The V end lost 6 bases, the J end lost 2 bases, and 11 bases lay between the germline ends. The germline V gene has CDR1 ENHRY and CDR2 SYGVKD. The DNA of the CDR3 is TGTGCCATCAGCCCAACAGGGCCCTACGAGCAGTACTTC. Translating it yields CAISPTGPYEQYF.

The rearrangement joins TRBV6-5 to TRBJ2-6; D remains unclear. Trimming left V 0 bases short and J 1 base short, with 7 bases between. The CDR3 runs to 16 residues. The germline gives CDR1 MNHEY, CDR2 SVGAGI. The CDR3 sequence is CASSYSVNSGANVLTF. The CDR3 coding sequence is TGTGCCAGCAGTTACTCGGTTAATTCTGGGGCCAACGTCCTGACTTTC.

The genes are TRBV5-1 and TRBJ2-1, with 8 positions matching TRBD1. This CDR3 has 13 residues. V lost 5 bases and J lost 6; bases outside the gene matches: 4. Germline CDR1 reads SGHRS; CDR2 reads YFSETQ. CDR3 in amino acids: CASSSTGANEQFF. In DNA form, the CDR3 reads TGCGCCAGCAGTTCGACAGGGGCCAATGAGCAGTTCTTC.

J is TRBJ1-1 and V is TRBV10-3; a possible D gene is TRBD1 (6 bases). Germline V gene lookup returns CDR1 ENHRY and CDR2 SYGVKD. V lost 6 bases and J 1 base, leaving 12 bases between the germline ends. The CDR3 totals 14 residues. CDR3 bases: TGTGCCATCAGATCGGACAGAGGGAACACTGAAGCTTTCTTT. This codes for CAIRSDRGNTEAFF.

This clone was seen a few times. The chain uses TRBV6-5 and TRBJ1-5; D is unresolved. With 2 bases removed from V and 5 bases from J, the gap between germline ends came to 7 bases. Germline V CDR1 and CDR2: MNHEY, SVGAGI. This CDR3 is 13 amino acids long. The CDR3 reads CASSYDRDQPQHF. Written as DNA, the CDR3 is TGTGCCAGCAGTTACGATCGGGATCAGCCCCAGCATTTT.

The chain is built from TRBV30 and TRBJ1-6; no definite D call. This CDR3 has 15 amino acids. V dropped 1 base and J dropped 7 bases, with 14 bases sitting between them. Germline lookup yields CDR1 GTSNPN and CDR2 SVGIG (reference sequence). CDR3 DNA: TGTGCCTGGAGTGCCCACATCACTCGGAATTCACCCCTCCACTTT. Its protein is CAWSAHITRNSPLHF. Full variable domain (outside the CDR3, taken from reference TRBV30 and TRBJ1-6): SQTIHQWPATLVQPVGSPLSLECTVEGTSNPNLYWYRQAAGRGLQLLFYSVGIGQISSEVPQNLSASRPQDRQFILSSKKLLLSDSGFYLCAWSAHITRNSPLHFGNGTRLTVT.

The gene calls are TRBV11-2 and TRBJ2-1; 9 bases are a match to TRBD2. V lost 4 bases and J lost 2; bases outside the gene matches: 15. From germline, CDR1 is SGHAT and CDR2 FQNNGV. The CDR3 contains 19 residues. CDR3 nucleotides: TGTGCCAGCAGCTCCCCGGGAGCGGGAGGCCTCCCGACCTACAATGAGCAGTTCTTC. This codes for CASSSPGAGGLPTYNEQFF.